In this sample, the clone carrying this T cell receptor beta chain turned up once. In the original workflow: Amplified reference gene primers provided the basis for estimating nucleated cell counts. The assay was immunoSEQ multiplex PCR, and TCRdb's table has in-frame clones only and misses some. D and trimming were read from the DNA, whereas the V and J calls and clone size are those reported in that table. The repertoire consists of over 200,000 clones, with around four fifths occurring once and the leading ten covering 4.5% to 6.5%. This specimen belongs to a study of blood T cell repertoires in COVID-19. The CDR3 length is 14 residues. V was pared by 1 base and J by 1 base, with 7 bases between. The germline V gene encodes CDR1 SNHLY and CDR2 FYNNEI.

The chain has TRBV2 and TRBJ1-1; D not certain. Material: peripheral blood. This receptor was identified in a man older than 75 with acute or convalescent COVID-19. The chain's CDR3 is CASSEEQKNTEAFF. CDR3 coding DNA: TGTGCCAGCAGTGAAGAACAGAAGAACACTGAAGCTTTCTTT.